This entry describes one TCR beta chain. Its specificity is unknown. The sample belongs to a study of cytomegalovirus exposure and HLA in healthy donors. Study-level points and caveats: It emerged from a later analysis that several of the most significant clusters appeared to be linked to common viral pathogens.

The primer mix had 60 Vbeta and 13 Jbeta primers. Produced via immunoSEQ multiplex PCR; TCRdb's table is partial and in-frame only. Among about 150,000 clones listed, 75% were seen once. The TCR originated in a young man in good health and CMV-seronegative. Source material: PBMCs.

For the CDR3, the DNA is TGTGCCAGCAGTTCGGGTAGGGTAGCGGCACGTGAGCAGTACTTC. Its protein is CASSSGRVAAREQYF. The gene calls are TRBV2 and TRBJ2-7; weak D call: TRBD2 (6 bases). This CDR3 spans 15 amino acids. Germline CDR1 SNHLY, CDR2 FYNNEI. The V end was cut by 5 bases, the J end by 7 bases, with 21 bases between.